Listed below are T cell receptor beta chains from one sample, sequenced in a study of vaccination and CD4 T cells after COVID-19. These receptors lack a known antigen. TCRdb re-derived calls from the PCR reads in MiXCR, one entry per CDR3 protein. In the table there are roughly 18,000 distinct CDR3 sequences, less than 60% of which are singletons. The sequenced sample was CD4+ T cells from blood, cultured in vitro, obtained about 7 months after SARS-CoV-2 vaccination. These receptors came from a human donor who had recovered from COVID-19. CDR3s include the opening cysteine and the closing phenylalanine or tryptophan. Each record gives: D gene, clone size, J gene, V gene, CDR3 protein, CDR3 DNA. The D gene is left open where the match is weak. Clone size, where shown, is once, few, many, or a class for clones that have expanded.

>-|-|TRBJ1-1|TRBV20-1
CSARRGAGTEAFF
TGCAGTGCTAGACGGGGGGCTGGAACTGAAGCTTTCTTT
>-|medium-sized|TRBJ2-2|TRBV12-3/TRBV12-4
CASTRTGRNTGELFF
TGTGCCAGCACCCGAACCGGACGGAACACCGGGGAGCTGTTTTTT
>TRBD2|once|TRBJ2-5|TRBV20-1
CSARDESGGRETQYF
TGCAGTGCTAGAGATGAAAGCGGGGGGAGGGAGACCCAGTACTTC
>-|-|TRBJ1-1|TRBV6-2/TRBV6-3
CASSYSTGGWGAFF
TGTGCCAGCAGTTACTCGACAGGTGGTTGGGGAGCTTTCTTT
>-|-|TRBJ2-3|TRBV19
CASSIRVGGTDTQYF
TGTGCCAGTAGTATCAGGGTCGGGGGCACAGATACGCAGTATTTT
>TRBD1|-|TRBJ2-7|TRBV4-2
CASSQEGGTGYYEQYF
TGTGCCAGCAGCCAAGAGGGGGGGACAGGGTACTACGAGCAGTACTTC
>-|-|TRBJ2-7|TRBV7-2
CASSLMGQSYEQYF
TGTGCCAGCAGCTTAATGGGCCAATCCTACGAGCAGTACTTC
>-|-|TRBJ1-2|TRBV12-3/TRBV12-4
CASSQGPGIRGYTF
TGTGCCAGCAGTCAGGGGCCTGGTATCCGGGGCTACACCTTC
>-|few|TRBJ2-2|TRBV7-9
CASAGQGDTGELFF
TGTGCCAGCGCCGGACAAGGAGACACCGGGGAGCTGTTTTTT
>TRBD1|-|TRBJ1-2|TRBV7-2
CASSAFTGGLYGYTF
TGTGCCAGCAGCGCATTTACAGGGGGCTTATATGGCTACACCTTC
>-|few|TRBJ1-1|TRBV7-9
CASSSQEDTEAFF
TGTGCCAGCAGCTCGCAGGAGGACACTGAAGCTTTCTTT
>TRBD2|-|TRBJ2-6|TRBV7-3
CASSLRGIAGSRSSGANVLTF
TGTGCCAGCAGCTTAAGGGGTATAGCGGGGTCACGGAGCTCTGGGGCCAACGTCCTGACTTTC
>TRBD2|-|TRBJ2-3|TRBV19
CASSSLGTSVTDTQYF
TGTGCCAGTAGTAGTTTAGGGACTAGCGTAACAGATACGCAGTATTTT
>-|few|TRBJ2-7|TRBV20-1
CSAPDGGGGRYEQYF
TGCAGTGCGCCTGATGGGGGCGGGGGACGATACGAGCAGTACTTC
>-|-|TRBJ2-1|TRBV20-1
CSASRANEQFF
TGCAGTGCCTCTAGGGCTAATGAGCAGTTCTTC
>TRBD2|few|TRBJ2-5|TRBV2
CASSDTSGSGTQYF
TGTGCCAGCAGTGACACTAGCGGGAGTGGGACCCAGTACTTC
>-|few|TRBJ2-5|TRBV7-3
CASSPNGGPQETQYF
TGTGCCAGCAGCCCTAACGGGGGACCTCAAGAGACCCAGTACTTC
>-|-|TRBJ1-1|TRBV29-1
CSVEYRDKGTEAFF
TGCAGCGTTGAATATCGAGACAAGGGCACTGAAGCTTTCTTT
>-|-|TRBJ2-1|TRBV7-9
CASSLSGTTNEQFF
TGTGCCAGCAGCCTGTCCGGGACAACCAATGAGCAGTTCTTC
>-|-|TRBJ2-3|TRBV20-1
CSASISNTDTQYF
TGCAGTGCTAGTATTTCCAACACAGATACGCAGTATTTT
>-|-|TRBJ2-1|TRBV29-1
CSVGDYYNEQFF
TGCAGCGTTGGGGATTACTACAATGAGCAGTTCTTC
>-|-|TRBJ2-7|TRBV7-3
CASSPDGGGAPYEQYF
TGTGCCAGCAGCCCAGATGGTGGCGGGGCCCCCTACGAGCAGTACTTC
>TRBD1|-|TRBJ2-7|TRBV7-9
CASREGQGSLEQYF
TGTGCCAGCAGGGAGGGACAGGGGTCCCTCGAGCAGTACTTC
>-|-|TRBJ2-5|TRBV29-1
CSMRTAIGETQYF
TGCAGCATGCGGACAGCTATAGGAGAGACCCAGTACTTC
>-|medium-sized|TRBJ1-1|TRBV7-6
CASSADLNTEAFF
TGTGCCAGCAGCGCAGACCTTAACACTGAAGCTTTCTTT